The rows below give T cell receptor beta chains drawn from one sample of a study of T cells in Graves' hyperthyroidism and ophthalmopathy. MiXCR, applied by TCRdb to the multiplex PCR reads, yields one record per CDR3 protein. The table includes roughly 170,000 distinct CDR3 sequences, about 18% detected once. The sequencing input was blood. The receptors were gathered from a woman aged 45 to 65 with Graves' hyperthyroidism. The CDR3 runs from the conserved cysteine through the conserved F or W. A D gene is named only where the DNA matches it firmly. Clone size is not always given. Where it is, it says once, few, many or a class for expanded clones.

clone size	V gene	D gene	J gene	CDR3 length	CDR3 DNA	CDR3 protein
many	TRBV6-2/TRBV6-3	TRBD2	TRBJ2-1	16	TGTGCCAGCAGTTACTTGGCCGGGGGGGTCCACAATGAGCAGTTCTTC	CASSYLAGGVHNEQFF
many	TRBV11-2	TRBD1	TRBJ2-1	16	TGTGCCAGCAGCGATACAGACAGGGGGCTCTTCGATGAGCAGTTCTTC	CASSDTDRGLFDEQFF
many	TRBV19	TRBD2	TRBJ2-5	16	TGTGCCAGTAGTATGACTAGCGGGGGCCTTAAGGAGACCCAGTACTTC	CASSMTSGGLKETQYF
many	TRBV29-1	TRBD2	TRBJ2-5	13	TGCAGCGTTGAAGATGCGGGAGGGGAGACCCAGTACTTC	CSVEDAGGETQYF
.	TRBV3-1	TRBD1	TRBJ1-2	15	TGTGCCAGCAGCCCTCGGGACAGTGGATTCTATGGCTACACCTTC	CASSPRDSGFYGYTF
.	TRBV4-2	TRBD2	TRBJ2-1	17	TGTGCCAGCAGCCAAGAGGTCGCGGGGGGCCCTTCCAATGAGCAGTTCTTC	CASSQEVAGGPSNEQFF
many	TRBV20-1	TRBD2	TRBJ2-3	17	TGCAGTGCTAGAGATCAGAAGCGGGGGGCGAGCACAGATACGCAGTATTTT	CSARDQKRGASTDTQYF
many	TRBV3-1	TRBD1	TRBJ2-7	14	TGTGCCAGCAGCCCAGGACAGGGCCTCTACGAGCAGTACTTC	CASSPGQGLYEQYF
many	TRBV24-1	.	TRBJ2-2	16	TGTGCCACCAGTGATTTGCGGGGGGCTGGGGCCGGGGAGCTGTTTTTT	CATSDLRGAGAGELFF
many	TRBV7-2	.	TRBJ2-7	12	TGTGCCAGCAGCCGATATAACTACGAGCAGTACTTC	CASSRYNYEQYF
many	TRBV7-2	.	TRBJ2-1	15	TGTGCCAGCCATATTTCTCAGGACATCTACAATGAGCAGTTCTTC	CASHISQDIYNEQFF
many	TRBV2	TRBD1	TRBJ1-2	17	TGTGCCAGCAACACACCGGATCACATAAGGACAGGAGGTGGCTACACCTTC	CASNTPDHIRTGGGYTF
few	TRBV5-1	TRBD1	TRBJ2-5	15	TGCGCCAGCAGCTTTCCCGGGACAGGGGAAGAGACCCAGTACTTC	CASSFPGTGEETQYF
many	TRBV13	.	TRBJ1-1	17	TGTGCCAGCAGCTTAACCCTAAGACAGCTCGGGGACACTGAAGCTTTCTTT	CASSLTLRQLGDTEAFF
many	TRBV29-1	TRBD2	TRBJ2-1	14	TGCAGCTTTGGTGGACTAGCGGGAGGTGATGAGCAGTTCTTC	CSFGGLAGGDEQFF
many	TRBV7-9	TRBD1	TRBJ2-5	13	TGTGCCAGCAGCTCGGGGACAGGGTGGACCCAGTACTTC	CASSSGTGWTQYF
many	TRBV7-9	TRBD1	TRBJ2-7	18	TGTGCCAGCAGCTTAGCAGGTGGGGGACAGGGTGGTTCCTACGAGCAGTACTTC	CASSLAGGGQGGSYEQYF